Below, one T cell receptor beta chain is given with its context. Per-base qualities were not stored, and no clone one base away is much larger. The receptor library was made with single-cell sequencing. Sequenced using an Illumina MiSeq. Paired single-cell TCR-alpha and TCR-beta sequences were amplified by three nested PCRs with multiplexed primers covering all TRA and TRB V genes. The study's own analysis went as follows. Selected pRESTO steps were used to preprocess reads, and IMGT/HighV-QUEST was used to assign V, D, J genes and CDR3 junctions. Only valid singletons with no more than three chains, each backed by 100 or more reads, were kept as single cells. Clonotypes were defined as identical paired TCR-alpha/beta nucleotide sequences, and negligible cross-contamination was indicated by cross-patient sharing of only about 0.19%. Repertoire diversity was estimated with an undersampling-corrected Shannon index in samples with more than 20 cells. TCRdb applied fastp at Q25 and MiXCR to the public reads, then kept only in-frame beta chains. CDR3 protein duplicates are merged, each entry listing the most common genes and DNA. The V and J calls reflect TCRdb's pipeline rather than the authors' work. The sample includes a few hundred distinct CDR3 sequences, with roughly two fifths observed a single time. The ten largest clones take up around half of the sample.

This specimen belongs to a study of T cells during gluten challenge in celiac disease (dated by TCRdb to the late 2010s). As for the study more broadly: Paired single-cell TCR sequencing was carried out for fewer than 10 challenge participants in whom a significant rise in HLA-DQ:gluten tetramer-binding T cells was shown. On the Illumina MiSeq, single-cell libraries were sequenced paired-end 250 bp and bulk libraries were sequenced paired-end 300 bp. Blood was collected at baseline, day 6 and day 14 of the challenge, whereas duodenal biopsies were collected at baseline and day 14.

The research as a whole found: Circulating gluten-specific T cells peaked on day 6, and the day-6 repertoire appeared to consist largely of expanded preexisting memory clonotypes. In several patients, roughly 11-44% of single-cell TCR-alpha/beta clonotypes seen at the latest time point had also been present at baseline, compared with about 51-56% in the bulk data. Clonal expansion rose on day 6, as shown by reduced sample-corrected Shannon diversity of circulating gluten-specific T cells.

The CDR3 measures 13 amino acids from cysteine to phenylalanine. CDR3 DNA only is kept here, 39 bases in frame from base 1. Sequences DFQATT (CDR1) and SNEGSKA (CDR2) are obtained from the germline V gene (reference sequence). Relative to germline, V is 5 bases shorter and J is 4 bases shorter, with 14 bases between their ends. Blood cells were gated as tetramer-binding CD4+ effector-memory gut-homing T cells: CD3+, CD45RA-, CD62L-, integrin beta7+, with lineage markers excluded. A 14-day oral dietary gluten challenge was undertaken by treated celiac disease patients on a gluten-free diet so that recall of gluten-specific T cells could be studied. Sorting was done on an Aria II cell sorter as single cells, plus in bulk whenever tetramer-positive cells were relatively numerous. Peripheral blood mononuclear cells were isolated using Ficoll density gradient centrifugation and were cryopreserved prior to staining. Thawed cells were stained with a pool of PE-conjugated HLA-DQ:gluten tetramers presenting immunodominant gluten epitopes before sorting of tetramer-binding CD4+ T cells. Following HLA-DQ:gluten tetramer staining, tetramer-based enrichment was performed on blood samples.

The sequence was collected from a female donor with celiac disease. This specimen consisted of gluten-specific CD4+ T cells sorted from blood using tetramers, obtained at baseline or on day 6, 14 or 28 of gluten challenge (not recorded which). Recombination linked TRBV20-1 to TRBJ1-2; the D segment could be TRBD1, given 6 matching bases. The DNA sequence reads TGCAGTGCTGAGACACAACAGGGCTATGGCTACACCTTC. Translated, this is CSAETQQGYGYTF.